Presented here are 21 T cell receptor beta chains from one specimen sequenced in a study of T-cell reconstitution after alpha-beta-depleted transplantation in children. Library preparation (for TCRbeta) was performed with unique molecular identifiers. TCRdb analysed the PCR reads with MiXCR anew, one entry per CDR3 protein. The top ten hold approximately 39% of the sample, which has 500,000 to 600,000 distinct CDR3 sequences, 25% to 30% seen once. The sample consisted of PBMCs, taken before TCRalphabeta/CD19-depleted stem cell transplant. The source is a boy in the first two years of life with Wiskott-Aldrich syndrome, due to receive a stem cell transplant.

J is TRBJ1-1 and V is TRBV5-1; D remains unclear. The germline gives CDR1 SGHRS, CDR2 YFSETQ. V gave up 0 bases and J gave up 8 bases, with 8 bases separating them. This CDR3 is built from 12 residues. The CDR3, as DNA: TGCGCCAGCAGCTTGGAAACCGTCGAAGCTTTCTTT. The encoded protein is CASSLETVEAFF.

The V call is TRBV6-5, the J call TRBJ1-6; 8 positions match TRBD1. Germline values: CDR1 MNHEY, CDR2 SVGAGI. The CDR3 has 15 residues. The V gene end was trimmed by 4 bases and the J gene end by 7 bases; junction bases not matched to a gene: 6. DNA for the CDR3: TGTGCCAGCAGTTCCGGGACAGGTGAAAATTCACCCCTCCACTTT. Translation gives CASSSGTGENSPLHF.

This clonotype was counted a single time. The rearrangement links TRBV5-1 to TRBJ2-7; D might be TRBD2 (6 bases). This CDR3 contains 14 residues. From germline, CDR1 is SGHRS and CDR2 YFSETQ. Deletions cut 4 bases from V and 5 bases from J, with 16 bases between. CDR3 loop: CASSLTGLIDEQYF. The CDR3 DNA reads TGCGCCAGCAGCCTAACCGGACTAATCGACGAGCAGTACTTC.

The chain combines TRBV20-1 with TRBJ2-3; tentative D call: TRBD2 (5 bases). The CDR3 runs to 15 residues. Germline CDR1 reads DFQATT; CDR2 reads SNEGSKA (reference sequence). Trimming left V 3 bases short and J 4 bases short, with 17 bases between. CDR3 sequence: CSARPAREPADTQYF. In DNA form, the CDR3 reads TGCAGTGCTAGGCCCGCTAGGGAGCCGGCAGATACGCAGTATTTT.

CDR3 amino acids: CASSSAGQGDREQFF. CDR3 nucleotides: TGCGCCAGCAGCTCCGCGGGACAGGGAGATCGCGAGCAGTTCTTC. The chain links TRBV5-1 to TRBJ2-1; 9 bases agree with TRBD1. CDR1 and CDR2 (germline): SGHRS, YFSETQ. V lost 3 bases to trimming and J lost 10 bases; unmatched junction nucleotides: 11. The CDR3 contains 15 residues.

The chain has TRBV12-3 or TRBV12-4 and TRBJ2-7; 8 bases are a match to TRBD1. This CDR3 has 14 residues. Unmatched junction bases numbered 6, after V lost 3 bases and J lost 5 bases. CDR3 coding DNA: TGTGCCAGCAGTTTTTCAGGGGGCTTCAACGAGCAGTACTTC. This gives the protein CASSFSGGFNEQYF.

This chain uses TRBV5-1 with TRBJ1-1, with no clear D. V lost 3 bases, J lost 4 bases, and 10 bases lay in between. This CDR3 is built from 13 residues. Germline V gene sequence: CDR1 SGHRS, CDR2 YFSETQ. CDR3 coding DNA: TGCGCCAGCAGCTCGGATCCAGGCACTGAAGCTTTCTTT. Its translation is CASSSDPGTEAFF.

The J gene is TRBJ2-7, the V gene TRBV5-5; D is uncertain. Per the germline V gene, CDR1 is SGHKS and CDR2 is YYEKEE (reference sequence). With 0 bases removed from V and 6 bases from J, the gap between germline ends came to 13 bases. The CDR3 sequence is 14 residues long. This CDR3 is CASSLAVRVGEQYF. The CDR3 nucleotides are TGTGCCAGCAGCTTGGCCGTAAGAGTAGGCGAGCAGTACTTC.

The CDR3 loop is CAISEWLGDTQYF. In DNA form, the CDR3 reads TGTGCCATCAGTGAGTGGCTTGGGGATACGCAGTATTTT. The chain carries TRBV10-3 and TRBJ2-3; no definite D call. CDR1 and CDR2 (germline): ENHRY, SYGVKD. This CDR3 contains 13 residues. Trimming stripped 1 base from V and 6 bases from J, with 8 bases between.

This sequence joins TRBV5-1 and TRBJ2-1; 11 nucleotides match TRBD2. Unmatched junction bases numbered 6, after V lost 4 bases and J lost 6 bases. Germline V gene data show CDR1 as SGHRS and CDR2 as YFSETQ. The CDR3 totals 15 residues. CDR3 protein: CASSNRLAGFNEQFF. DNA for the CDR3: TGCGCCAGCAGCAATCGACTAGCGGGATTCAATGAGCAGTTCTTC.

This clonotype occurred a few times. J is TRBJ2-2 and V is TRBV7-9; TRBD2 aligns across 10 bases. The CDR3 has 16 amino acids. The germline V gene has CDR1 SEHNR and CDR2 FQNEAQ (reference sequence). V shed 2 bases, J shed 4 bases, and the junction held 4 bases outside the gene matches. CDR3 in amino acids: CASSLYLAGATGELFF. The CDR3 nucleotides read TGTGCCAGCAGCTTATACCTAGCGGGAGCCACCGGGGAGCTGTTTTTT. Full variable domain (outside the CDR3, taken from reference TRBV7-9 and TRBJ2-2): DTGVSQNPRHKITKRGQNVTFRCDPISEHNRLYWYRQTLGQGPEFLTYFQNEAQLEKSRLLSDRFSAERPKGSFSTLEIQRTEQGDSAMYLCASSLYLAGATGELFFGEGSRLTVL.

This clonotype was counted only a few times. This chain joins TRBV5-1 and TRBJ1-1; D is perhaps TRBD1 (5 bases). The CDR3 has 15 amino acids. Trimming removed 0 bases from V and 4 bases from J, with 13 bases in between. Looked up from germline, CDR1 is SGHRS and CDR2 is YFSETQ. The CDR3 DNA sequence: TGCGCCAGCAGCTTGGCCTCGGGGACGGGCACTGAAGCTTTCTTT. It translates to CASSLASGTGTEAFF.

This clonotype turned up a few times. The chain recombines TRBV20-1 with TRBJ1-4; D remains ambiguous. With 3 bases removed from V and 5 bases from J, the gap between germline ends came to 13 bases. Germline loops: CDR1 DFQATT, CDR2 SNEGSKA (reference sequence). The CDR3 is 14 residues long. The CDR3 DNA reads as TGCAGTGCTAGGGTTCGACGGAGAAATGAAAAACTGTTTTTT. As protein: CSARVRRRNEKLFF.

V gene TRBV12-3 or TRBV12-4 combines with J gene TRBJ1-1, with D perhaps matching TRBD1 (6 bases). V was clipped by 5 bases and J by 1 base, with 17 bases between them. The CDR3 length is 16 residues. The CDR3 region has the DNA TGTGCCAGCAGTCCAGGGTTCGGGGGCGGGAACACTGAAGCTTTCTTT. It encodes CASSPGFGGGNTEAFF.

This clonotype was counted a few times. The rearrangement uses TRBV20-1 and TRBJ1-1; TRBD1 matches 10 bases. The J segment lost 3 bases and the V segment lost 3 bases, leaving 4 bases of the junction unmatched. The CDR3 totals 14 residues. Germline CDR1 and CDR2: DFQATT and SNEGSKA (reference sequence). CDR3 DNA: TGCAGTGCTAGGCGGGACAGGGGAGACACTGAAGCTTTCTTT. It codes for CSARRDRGDTEAFF.

The chain couples TRBV29-1 to TRBJ2-2; D tentatively fits TRBD1 or TRBD2 (6 bases each). The CDR3 runs to 16 residues. From germline, CDR1 is SQVTM and CDR2 ANQGSEA. The V gene lost 3 bases and the J gene lost 7 bases, with 21 bases spanning the gap. Here the CDR3 reads CSVEGRGGQTVGELFF. The CDR3 DNA reads TGCAGCGTTGAGGGGCGTGGGGGGCAAACAGTCGGGGAGCTGTTTTTT.

DNA for the CDR3: TGTGCCAGCAGCTTGGAACTAGCGGGAGGGATGGGAGAGACCCAGTACTTC. Translated: CASSLELAGGMGETQYF. The gene calls are TRBV5-4 and TRBJ2-5; the match to TRBD2 covers 13 bases. The J segment lost 4 bases and the V segment lost 0 bases, leaving 6 bases of the junction unmatched. CDR1 is SGHNT and CDR2 is YYREEE in the germline V gene (reference sequence). The CDR3 runs 17 residues.

V is TRBV10-3 and J is TRBJ2-1; 11 bases are shared with TRBD1. The CDR3 loop spans 14 amino acids. V shed 8 bases, J shed 3 bases, and the junction held 3 bases outside the gene matches. CDR1 is ENHRY, CDR2 SYGVKD, per germline. CDR3 sequence reads: CAIAGTGGYNEQFF. DNA of the CDR3: TGTGCCATCGCAGGGACAGGGGGCTACAATGAGCAGTTCTTC.

This clonotype turned up a few times. V usage is TRBV7-9 and J usage is TRBJ1-2, with 9 bases matching TRBD1. Per the germline V gene, CDR1 is SEHNR and CDR2 is FQNEAQ (reference sequence). Unmatched junction bases numbered 15, after V lost 5 bases and J lost 8 bases. The CDR3 contains 16 residues. The DNA for the CDR3 is TGTGCCAGCAGCGACAAAACAGGGGGCGCATTTGAAGGCTACACCTTC. Its translation: CASSDKTGGAFEGYTF.

This clonotype has a handful of counts. The CDR3 nucleotides are TGTGCCAGCAGCCTACCTGTCGGGACAGGGGGCACAGATACGCAGTATTTT. Its protein product is CASSLPVGTGGTDTQYF. This chain links TRBV7-9 with TRBJ2-3, with 10 bases identical to TRBD1. With 5 bases clipped from V and 1 base from J, the junction kept 9 bases outside the gene matches. Germline V gives CDR1 SEHNR, CDR2 FQNEAQ (reference sequence). This CDR3 is built from 17 residues.

To note about this clonotype: The junction and the germline gene differ at one end; a read error may be behind it. The genes are TRBV27 and TRBJ2-7; 11 bases are shared with TRBD2. Germline V lookup: CDR1 MNHEY, CDR2 SMNVEV (reference sequence). There are 18 residues in the CDR3. The DNA of the CDR3 is TGTGCCAGCAGTCTATCGCTCTCAAGACTAGCGGGGACCTACGAGCAGTACTTC. Its translation is CASSLSLSRLAGTYEQYF.